One sample yielded the 15 T cell receptor beta chains listed below, sequenced in a study of cytomegalovirus exposure and HLA in healthy donors. Generated by immunoSEQ multiplex PCR, the TCRdb table keeps only in-frame clones and is missing some. The data contain around 190,000 clones, around nine tenths of them seen just once; the ten biggest clones take up approximately 7%. Sequencing input: PBMCs. Source of these receptors: a man aged 30 to 45 in good health and CMV-seropositive.

J is TRBJ2-1 and V is TRBV5-6; possibly TRBD1 for D (6 bases). Germline V lookup: CDR1 SGHDT, CDR2 YYEEEE. The CDR3 loop spans 14 amino acids. V lost 1 base and J 7 bases, leaving 12 bases between the germline ends. This CDR3 reads CASSLTGSLNEQFF. The DNA for the CDR3 is TGTGCCAGCAGCTTGACAGGGTCGCTTAATGAGCAGTTCTTC. Based on the CDR3 plus reference TRBV5-6 and TRBJ2-1, the full variable domain is DAGVTQSPTHLIKTRGQQVTLRCSPKSGHDTVSWYQQALGQGPQFIFQYYEEEERQRGNFPDRFSGHQFPNYSSELNVNALLLGDSALYLCASSLTGSLNEQFFGPGTRLTVL.

This chain connects TRBV4-3 to TRBJ1-6; no clear D gene. This CDR3 has 16 amino acids. Trimming stripped 0 bases from V and 3 bases from J, with 9 bases between. Germline-derived CDR1 and CDR2 are LGHNA and YSLEER. Here the CDR3 reads CASSQDLAYYNSPLHF. The DNA for the CDR3 is TGCGCCAGCAGCCAAGATTTGGCCTACTATAATTCACCCCTCCACTTT.

The chain joins TRBV28 to TRBJ2-7; D tentatively fits TRBD1 or TRBD2 (5 bases each). Germline lookup yields CDR1 MDHEN and CDR2 SYDVKM. With 7 bases removed from V and 0 bases from J, the gap between germline ends came to 19 bases. The CDR3 totals 16 residues. The CDR3: CASTPRNRDVSYEQYF. CDR3 nucleotides: TGTGCCAGCACCCCTCGTAACCGGGACGTCTCCTACGAGCAGTACTTC. Based on the CDR3 plus reference TRBV28 and TRBJ2-7, the full variable domain is DVKVTQSSRYLVKRTGEKVFLECVQDMDHENMFWYRQDPGLGLRLIYFSYDVKMKEKGDIPEGYSVSREKKERFSLILESASTNQTSMYLCASTPRNRDVSYEQYFGPGTRLTVT.

J is TRBJ2-1 and V is TRBV5-1; 9 bases match TRBD1. The germline gives CDR1 SGHRS, CDR2 YFSETQ. The CDR3 spans 16 residues. J was trimmed by 8 bases and V by 5 bases; bases with no gene match: 14. CDR3 bases: TGCGCCAGCAGTCAGTCCTCAGGGACAGGGATCCATGAGCAGTTCTTC. It codes for CASSQSSGTGIHEQFF.

The gene calls are TRBV4-1 and TRBJ2-7, with TRBD1 identical over 11 bases. CDR1 is MGHRA, CDR2 YSYEKL, per germline. V was pared by 3 bases and J by 4 bases, with 2 bases of the junction left unmatched. The CDR3 runs to 14 residues. The DNA for the CDR3 is TGCGCCAGCAGCCAGCGGGACAGGGGGTACGAGCAGTACTTC. Amino acids: CASSQRDRGYEQYF.

The chain carries TRBV18 and TRBJ2-7; tentatively, D is TRBD2 (5 bases). Per the germline V gene, CDR1 is KGHSH and CDR2 is LQKENI. Deletions cut 10 bases from V and 7 bases from J, with 23 bases between. This CDR3 comprises 14 residues. The CDR3 here is CATLSGLKPEEQYF. The CDR3 bases are TGTGCCACTCTTTCGGGATTAAAACCGGAGGAGCAGTACTTC.

The chain has TRBV10-3 and TRBJ2-3; 8 nucleotides line up with TRBD1. The CDR3 extends over 14 amino acids. V shed 6 bases, J shed 1 base, and the junction held 3 bases outside the gene matches. CDR1 and CDR2 (germline): ENHRY, SYGVKD. CDR3 in amino acids: CAISAGGGTDTQYF. The CDR3 nucleotides are TGTGCCATCAGCGCAGGGGGCGGCACAGATACGCAGTATTTT.

The chain joins TRBV5-3 to TRBJ2-6; no clear D gene. TRBV5-3 is flagged as an ORF with uncertain function. The CDR3 contains 16 residues. The ends were cut back, 2 bases at V and 4 bases at J, with 13 bases in the middle. CDR3 DNA: TGTGCCAGAAGCTTCGATAGGGCGCGAGGGGCCAACGTCCTGACTTTC. This gives the protein CARSFDRARGANVLTF.

The V gene is TRBV7-9, the J gene TRBJ1-2, with TRBD1 identical over 8 bases. J lost 3 bases, V lost 5 bases, and 8 bases had no gene match. The CDR3 is 15 residues long. CDR1 and CDR2 (germline): SEHNR, FQNEAQ (reference sequence). The CDR3 here is CASSPRTGLHYGYTF. The DNA of the CDR3 is TGTGCCAGCAGCCCCCGGACAGGGCTCCACTATGGCTACACCTTC.

The chain carries TRBV4-1 and TRBJ2-7; TRBD1 matches 10 bases. Trimming removed 4 bases from V and 1 base from J; junction bases left unmatched: 13. CDR1 is MGHRA and CDR2 is YSYEKL in the germline V gene. The CDR3 is 18 residues long. CDR3: CASSLRTGGKGSSYEQYF. The CDR3 coding sequence is TGCGCCAGCAGCCTCAGGACAGGGGGGAAGGGCTCGTCCTACGAGCAGTACTTC.

The chain carries TRBV6-5 and TRBJ1-1; no reliable D call. Trimming removed 0 bases from V and 4 bases from J, with 12 bases in between. The CDR3 length is 15 residues. Germline assignment: CDR1 MNHEY and CDR2 SVGAGI. The CDR3 DNA sequence: TGTGCCAGCAGTTACTCGACAAACCGGCTCACTGAAGCTTTCTTT. This gives the protein CASSYSTNRLTEAFF.

The rearrangement links TRBV5-6 to TRBJ2-7; no definite D call. Germline V CDR1 and CDR2: SGHDT, YYEEEE. Trimming pared 0 bases from V and 4 bases from J, leaving 11 bases between. The CDR3 loop spans 14 amino acids. The CDR3 spells CASSLARFAYEQYF. DNA for the CDR3: TGTGCCAGCAGCTTGGCCAGGTTTGCGTACGAGCAGTACTTC. The whole variable domain, remainder taken from reference TRBV5-6 and TRBJ2-7, is DAGVTQSPTHLIKTRGQQVTLRCSPKSGHDTVSWYQQALGQGPQFIFQYYEEEERQRGNFPDRFSGHQFPNYSSELNVNALLLGDSALYLCASSLARFAYEQYFGPGTRLTVT.

J is TRBJ2-1 and V is TRBV18; 12 nucleotides line up with TRBD2. The V gene end was trimmed by 3 bases and the J gene end by 10 bases; junction bases not matched to a gene: 7. Germline-derived CDR1 and CDR2 are KGHSH and LQKENI. The length of the CDR3 is 15 residues. The CDR3 loop is CASSPLELAGGEQFF. CDR3 sequence (DNA): TGTGCCAGCTCACCGCTGGAACTAGCGGGAGGCGAGCAGTTCTTC.

The rearrangement joins TRBV18 to TRBJ1-6; D remains unclear. The CDR3 contains 15 residues. Trimming cost V 6 bases and J 7 bases, with 16 bases left between them. CDR1 is KGHSH and CDR2 is LQKENI in the germline V gene. The CDR3 region has the DNA TGTGCCAGCTCCCCGATGGCCGTAGAGAATTCACCCCTCCACTTT. It codes for CASSPMAVENSPLHF.

This chain uses TRBV7-9 with TRBJ1-2; no reliable D call. Between the trimmed V and J ends, which lost 5 bases and 7 bases, there was a span of 11 bases. Germline V lookup: CDR1 SEHNR, CDR2 FQNEAQ (reference sequence). CDR3 length: 12 residues. The CDR3 protein is CASSPELGGYTF. The CDR3 DNA is TGTGCCAGCAGCCCGGAACTAGGTGGCTACACCTTC. The variable domain in full, with the rest retrieved from reference TRBV7-9 and TRBJ1-2, is DTGVSQNPRHKITKRGQNVTFRCDPISEHNRLYWYRQTLGQGPEFLTYFQNEAQLEKSRLLSDRFSAERPKGSFSTLEIQRTEQGDSAMYLCASSPELGGYTFGSGTRLTVV.